What follows is one TCR beta chain and its context. The antigen is undetermined. The assay was immunoSEQ multiplex PCR, and TCRdb's table has in-frame clones only and misses some. Here the sample spans approximately 100,000 clones, 70% to 90% being singletons. This CDR3 has 15 amino acids. The germline V and J ends were trimmed by 3 bases and 2 bases, with 10 bases remaining between them. The germline CDR1 and CDR2 sequences are KGHDR and SFDVKD. The data were taken from a study of T cell responses to AZD1222 COVID-19 vaccine. Notes on the study in general: With two AZD1222 doses given, Spike-specific TCR breadth and depth both rose. Among AZD1222 vaccinees, only six or seven were seropositive at baseline.

Sequencing was performed on peripheral blood, taken 28 days after the second AZD1222 dose. The chain uses TRBV24-1 and TRBJ2-1; D is perhaps TRBD2 (5 bases). This TCR was sampled from an adult who received the AZD1222 COVID-19 vaccine. The CDR3 sequence: CATSDPSGAYNEQFF. The CDR3 nucleotides are TGTGCCACCAGTGATCCAAGCGGAGCCTACAATGAGCAGTTCTTC.